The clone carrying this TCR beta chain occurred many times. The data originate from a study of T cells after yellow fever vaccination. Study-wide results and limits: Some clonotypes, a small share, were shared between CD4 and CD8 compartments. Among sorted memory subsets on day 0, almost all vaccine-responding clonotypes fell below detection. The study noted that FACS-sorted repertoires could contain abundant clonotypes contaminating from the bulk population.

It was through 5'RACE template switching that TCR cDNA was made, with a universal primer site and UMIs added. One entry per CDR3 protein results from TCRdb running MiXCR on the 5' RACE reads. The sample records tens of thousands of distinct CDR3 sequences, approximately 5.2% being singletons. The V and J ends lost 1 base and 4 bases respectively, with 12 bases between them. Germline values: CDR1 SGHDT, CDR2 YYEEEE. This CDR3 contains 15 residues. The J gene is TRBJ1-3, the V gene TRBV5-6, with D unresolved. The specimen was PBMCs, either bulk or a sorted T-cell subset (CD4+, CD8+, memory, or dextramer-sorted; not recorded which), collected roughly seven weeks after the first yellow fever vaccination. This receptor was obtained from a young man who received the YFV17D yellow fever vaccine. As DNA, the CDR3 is TGTGCCAGCAGCTTGTTCGGCCTCACAGGAAACACCATATATTTT. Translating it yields CASSLFGLTGNTIYF. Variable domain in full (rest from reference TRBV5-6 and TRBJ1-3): DAGVTQSPTHLIKTRGQQVTLRCSPKSGHDTVSWYQQALGQGPQFIFQYYEEEERQRGNFPDRFSGHQFPNYSSELNVNALLLGDSALYLCASSLFGLTGNTIYFGEGSWLTVV.